Listed here are 28 T cell receptor beta chains from one sample, sequenced in a study of cytotoxic CD8 clonotypes in ibrutinib-treated CLL (dated by TCRdb to the early 2020s). The method behind the library was the immunoSEQ multiplex PCR assay. The table comes from immuneACCESS by way of TCRdb, which keeps in-frame sequences with V and J called. Part of the clones is missing from these tables; in studies checked, under half for an unresolved V gene and the rest for unknown reasons. The sample includes about 15,000 clones, with over 60% observed a single time. Jointly, the top ten make up roughly an eighth of the sample. The source was PBMCs, collected before ibrutinib treatment. The receptors were gathered from a human donor with chronic lymphocytic leukemia.

This sequence joins TRBV27 and TRBJ1-6, with 7 bases aligning to TRBD1. Germline CDR1 reads MNHEY; CDR2 reads SMNVEV (reference sequence). Trimming cost V 1 base and J 0 bases; bases outside gene matches: 12. CDR3 size: 20 residues. The CDR3 here is CASSLFVQGLRSSYNSPLHF. DNA of the CDR3: TGTGCCAGCAGTTTATTCGTACAGGGGCTTCGTAGCTCCTATAATTCACCCCTCCACTTT.

This chain joins TRBV6-6 and TRBJ1-2, with unresolved D. The CDR3 has 11 amino acids. V was clipped by 8 bases and J by 4 bases, with 8 bases between them. The germline CDR1 and CDR2 sequences are MNHNY and SVGAGI (reference sequence). The CDR3 loop reads CASSGFYGYTF. CDR3 coding DNA: TGTGCCAGCTCGGGCTTCTATGGCTACACCTTC.

The rearrangement joins TRBV23-1 to TRBJ2-3; D not certain. TRBV23-1 is labeled an ORF, and its function is uncertain. The CDR3 length is 16 residues. Between the trimmed V and J ends, which lost 4 bases and 2 bases, there was a span of 16 bases. Here the CDR3 DNA reads TGCGCCAGCAGTCTGGCCCTTCGACGGAACACAGATACGCAGTATTTT. It specifies CASSLALRRNTDTQYF.

The chain combines TRBV5-1 with TRBJ2-1; D assignment may be TRBD1 or TRBD2 (6 bases each). V was shortened by 0 bases and J by 6 bases, with 10 bases between the two germline ends. This CDR3 comprises 14 residues. CDR1 is SGHRS, CDR2 YFSETQ, per germline. CDR3 amino acids: CASSLVWGANEQFF. CDR3 sequence (DNA): TGCGCCAGCAGCTTGGTCTGGGGGGCCAATGAGCAGTTCTTC.

The V call is TRBV29-1, the J call TRBJ2-5; no reliable D call. This CDR3 is built from 13 residues. The germline gives CDR1 SQVTM, CDR2 ANQGSEA. V was clipped by 2 bases and J by 5 bases, with 12 bases between them. The CDR3 is CSVEMWGGETQYF. CDR3 coding DNA: TGCAGCGTTGAAATGTGGGGTGGGGAGACCCAGTACTTC.

The V gene is TRBV11-3, the J gene TRBJ2-7; TRBD1 matches at 8 bases. CDR1 SGHNT and CDR2 YENEEA come from the germline V gene. Trimming cost V 2 bases and J 3 bases; bases outside gene matches: 0. The CDR3 is made up of 13 amino acids. As DNA, the CDR3 is TGTGCCAGCAGCTTAACAGGGGGCTACGAGCAGTACTTC. Translating it yields CASSLTGGYEQYF.

The CDR3 nucleotides read TGTGCCAGCAGTTACTCGGCCGGGGAGCTGTTTTTT. It codes for CASSYSAGELFF. The rearrangement links TRBV6-5 to TRBJ2-2, with D unclear. The CDR3 extends over 12 amino acids. Trimming stripped 0 bases from V and 6 bases from J, with 2 bases between. The germline CDR1 and CDR2 sequences are MNHEY and SVGAGI.

The chain combines TRBV10-3 with TRBJ2-7; D call uncertain. Germline V lookup: CDR1 ENHRY, CDR2 SYGVKD. The CDR3 covers 13 residues. V was pared by 6 bases and J by 4 bases, with 13 bases between. The CDR3 bases are TGTGCCATCAGCCAGTCAGGTTCTTACGAGCAGTACGTC. This sequence encodes CAISQSGSYEQYV.

This rearrangement joins TRBV11-2 to TRBJ1-3; no clear D gene. The germline V and J ends were trimmed by 5 bases and 7 bases, with 12 bases remaining between them. The germline V gene encodes CDR1 SGHAT and CDR2 FQNNGV. The CDR3 covers 13 residues. The CDR3: CASSHPGFNTIYF. The DNA of the CDR3 is TGTGCCAGCAGCCACCCGGGTTTCAACACCATATATTTT.

The chain couples TRBV27 to TRBJ1-5, with a weak D call TRBD1 (5 bases). Germline V CDR1 and CDR2: MNHEY, SMNVEV (reference sequence). V was cut by 1 base and J by 10 bases, with 20 bases left in between. There are 16 residues in the CDR3. For the CDR3, the DNA is TGTGCCAGCAGTTTATTGAACGGAATGATAGGGGTCCCCCAGCATTTT. Its protein product is CASSLLNGMIGVPQHF.

The chain uses TRBV18 and TRBJ1-3; TRBD1 aligns across 7 bases. CDR3 length: 14 residues. The V segment lost 5 bases and the J segment 2 bases; nucleotides outside the gene matches: 3. In germline, CDR1 is KGHSH, CDR2 LQKENI. The CDR3 nucleotides read TGTGCCAGCTCAGAACAGGGGACTGGAAACACCATATATTTT. It codes for CASSEQGTGNTIYF.

The chain uses TRBV7-2 and TRBJ1-2; D gene uncertain. The V and J ends lost 6 bases and 2 bases respectively, with 7 bases between them. Germline-derived CDR1 and CDR2 are SGHTA and FQGNSA. There are 12 residues in the CDR3. CDR3: CASSRENYGYTF. The CDR3 DNA reads TGTGCCAGCAGTAGGGAGAACTATGGCTACACCTTC. Variable domain in full (rest from reference TRBV7-2 and TRBJ1-2): GAGVSQSPSNKVTEKGKDVELRCDPISGHTALYWYRQSLGQGLEFLIYFQGNSAPDKSGLPSDRFSAERTGGSVSTLTIQRTQQEDSAVYLCASSRENYGYTFGSGTRLTVV.

This CDR3 reads CASSQKVPGLAGYTQYF. In DNA form, the CDR3 reads TGTGCCAGCAGCCAAAAGGTGCCGGGACTAGCGGGGTATACGCAGTATTTT. The J gene is TRBJ2-3, the V gene TRBV14; TRBD2 agrees at 13 bases. Germline V CDR1 and CDR2: SGHDN, FVKESK. This CDR3 region has 17 residues. After removal of 2 bases from V and 7 bases from J, the junction contained 9 bases not matched to a gene.

This rearrangement joins TRBV18 to TRBJ2-7; D possibly corresponds to TRBD1 (5 bases). This CDR3 comprises 15 residues. Germline V gene sequence: CDR1 KGHSH, CDR2 LQKENI. V lost 4 bases and J 2 bases, leaving 15 bases between the germline ends. The DNA for the CDR3 is TGTGCCAGCTCACACCGGACAAATCTTGCCTACGAGCAGTACTTC. This gives the protein CASSHRTNLAYEQYF.

Worth noting for this clone: Germline is not matched at one junction end, which may reflect a read error. The rearrangement links TRBV7-9 to TRBJ1-2; D may be TRBD1 (6 bases). The CDR3 sequence is 17 residues long. CDR1 and CDR2 from the germline V gene are SEHNR and FQNEAQ (reference sequence). CDR3 nucleotides: TGTGCCAGCAGCCTAGCTTCGTGGGGTAACAGGGAGGTTGGCTACACCTTC. Translated: CASSLASWGNREVGYTF.

The rearrangement uses TRBV4-2 and TRBJ2-7; 10 bases match TRBD1. CDR1 LGHNA and CDR2 YNFKEQ come from the germline V gene. The CDR3 is 16 residues long. The trim removed 5 bases at V and 1 base at J, leaving 8 bases unmatched. This chain's CDR3 is CASSEAGTGVSYEQYF. In DNA, the CDR3 is TGTGCCAGCAGCGAAGCCGGGACAGGGGTTTCCTACGAGCAGTACTTC.

In this sample, this clone turned up once. The CDR3 sequence is CASSQDPRKPETQYF. In nucleotides, the CDR3 is TGCGCCAGCAGCCAAGATCCGCGGAAACCCGAGACCCAGTACTTC. The gene calls are TRBV4-1 and TRBJ2-5; D ambiguous. The CDR3 spans 15 residues. The germline CDR1 and CDR2 sequences are MGHRA and YSYEKL. Trimming cost V 0 bases and J 5 bases, with 13 bases left between them.

There are a few counts of this clone. The gene calls are TRBV4-1 and TRBJ1-1, with D possibly TRBD1 on 5 matching bases. CDR1 MGHRA and CDR2 YSYEKL come from the germline V gene. The CDR3 is made up of 16 amino acids. The V and J ends lost 0 bases and 0 bases respectively, with 11 bases between them. CDR3 loop: CASSQDRQRLNTEAFF. CDR3 DNA sequence: TGCGCCAGCAGCCAAGACAGACAGCGATTGAACACTGAAGCTTTCTTT.

The chain links TRBV4-1 to TRBJ2-1, with D maybe TRBD1 (8 bases). The CDR3 is 18 amino acids. The V end lost 2 bases, the J end lost 7 bases, and 24 bases lay between the germline ends. Germline loops: CDR1 MGHRA, CDR2 YSYEKL. The CDR3 DNA reads TGCGCCAGCAGCCAACTAACAGGGGGGGAGTCTTTATTGAATGAGCAGTTCTTC. Translation: CASSQLTGGESLLNEQFF.

The chain joins TRBV6-1 to TRBJ2-5, with 7 bases that match TRBD1. This CDR3 is 14 amino acids long. J lost 1 base, V lost 8 bases, and 7 bases had no gene match. From germline, CDR1 is MNHNS and CDR2 SASEGT. In nucleotides, the CDR3 is TGTGCCAGCGGTACGGGACAGACCCAAGAGACCCAGTACTTC. Its translation is CASGTGQTQETQYF.

The chain carries TRBV7-8 and TRBJ2-2; no firm D call. Germline-derived CDR1 and CDR2 are SGHVS and FQNEAQ. CDR3 size: 13 residues. V was pared by 1 base and J by 6 bases, with 6 bases between. The CDR3 sequence: CASSLDGAGELFF. The CDR3 DNA sequence: TGTGCCAGCAGCTTAGATGGGGCCGGGGAGCTGTTTTTT.

J is TRBJ2-4 and V is TRBV7-8, with 10 positions matching TRBD1. Germline trimming cut 5 bases from V and 11 bases from J; bases unmatched to any gene: 18. In germline, CDR1 is SGHVS, CDR2 FQNEAQ. This CDR3 region has 17 residues. The CDR3, as DNA: TGTGCCAGCAGCCGAACTCAGGACAGGGGGGGACCAGTCTTTCAGTACTTC. Its translation is CASSRTQDRGGPVFQYF.

This clone is judged large (0.1 to 1%). V usage is TRBV28 and J usage is TRBJ1-1; D is unresolved. CDR1 is MDHEN and CDR2 is SYDVKM in the germline V gene. Trimming took off 6 bases at V and 7 bases at J, with 12 bases between the two ends. This CDR3 spans 12 amino acids. The CDR3 nucleotides read TGTGCCAGCAGAGGTAGTAGGTTTGAAGCTTTCTTT. Protein product: CASRGSRFEAFF.

The V call is TRBV4-1, the J call TRBJ1-1, with a tentative D call TRBD1 (6 bases). This CDR3 has 13 residues. V shed 1 base and J shed 3 bases, with 6 bases lying between them. Germline CDR1 and CDR2: MGHRA and YSYEKL. The CDR3 loop reads CASSQGTDTEAFF. The CDR3 region has the DNA TGCGCCAGCAGCCAAGGGACAGACACTGAAGCTTTCTTT.

This clone occurred once. This rearrangement joins TRBV4-2 to TRBJ1-3; unclear D gene. V shed 2 bases and J shed 0 bases, with 5 bases lying between them. The length of the CDR3 is 14 residues. Looked up from germline, CDR1 is LGHNA and CDR2 is YNFKEQ. The CDR3 region has the DNA TGTGCCAGCAGCCAATTGTTCTCTGGAAACACCATATATTTT. Translated: CASSQLFSGNTIYF.

This rearrangement joins TRBV19 to TRBJ2-7; TRBD1 matches 9 bases. Germline CDR1 is LNHDA and CDR2 is SQIVND (reference sequence). The trim removed 0 bases at V and 3 bases at J, leaving 6 bases unmatched. The CDR3 length is 16 residues. Here the CDR3 DNA reads TGTGCCAGTAGTATAGATCGGATGACAGGGGGCTACGAGCAGTACTTC. This codes for CASSIDRMTGGYEQYF.

The V call is TRBV6-6, the J call TRBJ1-4; D gene uncertain. CDR3 size: 14 residues. Deletions cut 2 bases from V and 7 bases from J, with 11 bases between. Germline assignment: CDR1 MNHNY and CDR2 SVGAGI (reference sequence). CDR3 protein: CASSYGGRGEKLFF. The CDR3 coding sequence is TGTGCCAGCAGTTACGGTGGACGGGGTGAAAAACTGTTTTTT.

V usage is TRBV19 and J usage is TRBJ1-6; possible D gene TRBD1, 6 bases. V lost 10 bases to trimming and J lost 4 bases, with 14 bases between them. The germline gives CDR1 LNHDA, CDR2 SQIVND (reference sequence). CDR3 size: 14 residues. CDR3 amino acids: CATRRTAYNSPLHF. The CDR3 bases are TGTGCCACCCGAAGGACAGCGTATAATTCACCCCTCCACTTT.